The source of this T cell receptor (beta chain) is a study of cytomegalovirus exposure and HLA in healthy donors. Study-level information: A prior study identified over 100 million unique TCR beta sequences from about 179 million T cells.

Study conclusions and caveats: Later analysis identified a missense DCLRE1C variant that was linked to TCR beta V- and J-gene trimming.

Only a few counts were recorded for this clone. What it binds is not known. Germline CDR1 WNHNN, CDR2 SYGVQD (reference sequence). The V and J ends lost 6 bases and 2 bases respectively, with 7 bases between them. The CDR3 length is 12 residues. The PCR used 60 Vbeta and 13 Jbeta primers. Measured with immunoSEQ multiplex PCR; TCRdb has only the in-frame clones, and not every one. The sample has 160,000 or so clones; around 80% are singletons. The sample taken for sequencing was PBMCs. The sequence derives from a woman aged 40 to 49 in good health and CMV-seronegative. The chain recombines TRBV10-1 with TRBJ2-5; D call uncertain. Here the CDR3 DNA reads TGCGCCAGCAGGGTCAGTCAAGAGACCCAGTACTTC. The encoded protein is CASRVSQETQYF.